This TCR beta chain was sequenced in a study of blood T cell repertoires in COVID-19. Repertoires were generated with immunoSEQ multiplex PCR, while TCRdb's copy carries only in-frame clones and drops some. The sample carries under 450,000 clones, roughly four fifths recorded once. Cohort 3 donors were reported recovered after two negative PCRs, clearance, or symptom resolution. The source of this sequence is a woman aged 50 to 60 who had recovered from COVID-19. The sequencing sample was made of PBMCs or T cells enriched from blood (not recorded which).

The CDR3 DNA reads TGTGCCAGCAGTGAAGGACAGGTGAAGTCGGACACTGAAGCTTTCTTT. It is translated as CASSEGQVKSDTEAFF. This chain links TRBV2 with TRBJ1-1, with D possibly matching TRBD1 (6 bases). Germline V gene data show CDR1 as SNHLY and CDR2 as FYNNEI. CDR3 length: 16 residues. V lost 1 base and J 3 bases, leaving 15 bases between the germline ends. The variable domain in full, with the rest retrieved from reference TRBV2 and TRBJ1-1, is EPEVTQTPSHQVTQMGQEVILRCVPISNHLYFYWYRQILGQKVEFLVSFYNNEISEKSEIFDDQFSVERPDGSNFTLKIRSTKLEDSAMYFCASSEGQVKSDTEAFFGQGTRLTVV.